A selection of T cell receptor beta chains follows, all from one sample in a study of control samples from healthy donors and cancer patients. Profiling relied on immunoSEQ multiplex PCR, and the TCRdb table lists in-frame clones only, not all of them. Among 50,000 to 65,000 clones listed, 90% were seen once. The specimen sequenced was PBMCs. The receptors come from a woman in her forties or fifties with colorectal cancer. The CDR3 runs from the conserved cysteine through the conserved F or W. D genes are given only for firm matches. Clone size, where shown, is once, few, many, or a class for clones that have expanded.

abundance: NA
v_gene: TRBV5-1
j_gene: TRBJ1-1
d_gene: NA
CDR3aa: CASSQGHLNTEAFF
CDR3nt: TGCGCCAGCAGCCAGGGACATTTGAACACTGAAGCTTTCTTT

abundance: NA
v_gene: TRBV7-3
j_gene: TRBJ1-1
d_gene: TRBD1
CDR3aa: CASSSQGGANTEAFF
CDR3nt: TGTGCCAGCAGCTCCCAGGGGGGGGCAAACACTGAAGCTTTCTTT

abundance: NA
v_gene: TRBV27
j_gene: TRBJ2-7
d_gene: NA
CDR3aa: CASKPDTNYEQYF
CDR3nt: TGTGCCAGCAAACCCGACACAAACTACGAGCAGTACTTC

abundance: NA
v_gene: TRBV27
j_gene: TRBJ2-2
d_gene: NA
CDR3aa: CASSSGNPLANTGELFF
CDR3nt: TGTGCCAGCAGTTCCGGAAACCCCCTAGCGAACACCGGGGAGCTGTTTTTT

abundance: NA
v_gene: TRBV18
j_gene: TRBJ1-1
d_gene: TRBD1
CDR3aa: CATTESQGGNTEAFF
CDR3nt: TGTGCCACCACAGAGTCCCAGGGGGGGAACACTGAAGCTTTCTTT

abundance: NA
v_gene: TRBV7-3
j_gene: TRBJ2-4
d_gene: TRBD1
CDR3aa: CASSPGTARNIQYF
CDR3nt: TGTGCCAGCAGCCCAGGGACAGCCAGGAACATTCAGTACTTC

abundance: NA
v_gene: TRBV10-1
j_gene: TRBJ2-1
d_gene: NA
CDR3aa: CASSEGLSSYNEQFF
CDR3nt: TGCGCCAGCAGTGAAGGCCTGAGCTCCTACAATGAGCAGTTCTTC

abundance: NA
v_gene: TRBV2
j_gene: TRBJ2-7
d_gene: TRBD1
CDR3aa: CASSAFKQGAPGEQYF
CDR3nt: TGTGCCAGCAGTGCCTTCAAACAGGGGGCGCCGGGCGAGCAGTACTTC

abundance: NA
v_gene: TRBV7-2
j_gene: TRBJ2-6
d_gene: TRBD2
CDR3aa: CASSLPGGSSGANVLTF
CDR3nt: TGTGCCAGCAGCTTGCCGGGAGGGAGCTCTGGGGCCAACGTCCTGACTTTC

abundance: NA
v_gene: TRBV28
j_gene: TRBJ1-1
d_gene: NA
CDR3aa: CASSLGGKNTEAFF
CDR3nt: TGTGCCAGCAGTTTAGGGGGGAAGAACACTGAAGCTTTCTTT

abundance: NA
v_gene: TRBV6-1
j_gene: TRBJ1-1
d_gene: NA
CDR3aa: CASSEPPGGNTEAFF
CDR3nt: TGTGCCAGCAGTGAACCCCCCGGAGGGAACACTGAAGCTTTCTTT

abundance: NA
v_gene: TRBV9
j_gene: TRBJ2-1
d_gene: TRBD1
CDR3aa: CASSAGTAPYNEQFF
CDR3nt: TGTGCCAGCAGCGCGGGGACAGCTCCCTACAATGAGCAGTTCTTC

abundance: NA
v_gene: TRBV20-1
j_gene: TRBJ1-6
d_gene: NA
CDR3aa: CTQSNSPLHF
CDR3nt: TGCACCCAGTCTAATTCACCCCTCCACTTT

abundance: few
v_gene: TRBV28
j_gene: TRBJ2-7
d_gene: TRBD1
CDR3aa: CASLDRGVDEQYF
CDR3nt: TGTGCCAGCTTAGACAGGGGTGTCGACGAGCAGTACTTC

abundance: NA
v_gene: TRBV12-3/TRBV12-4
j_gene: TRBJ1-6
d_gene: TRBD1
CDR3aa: CASSQGVSSPLHF
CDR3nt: TGTGCCAGCAGCCAGGGGGTTTCATCACCCCTCCACTTT

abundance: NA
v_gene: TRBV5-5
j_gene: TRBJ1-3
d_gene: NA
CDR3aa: CASTFGAERRFSGNTIYF
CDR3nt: TGTGCCAGCACCTTCGGGGCGGAAAGGAGATTCTCTGGAAACACCATATATTTT

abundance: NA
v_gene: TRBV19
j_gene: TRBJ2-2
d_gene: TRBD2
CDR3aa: CASSVRTRGRSGELFF
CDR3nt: TGTGCCAGTAGTGTCCGGACTAGGGGTCGTTCCGGGGAGCTGTTTTTT

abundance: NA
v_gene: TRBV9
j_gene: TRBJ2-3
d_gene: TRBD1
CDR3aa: CASSGGQTDTQYF
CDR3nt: TGTGCCAGCAGCGGGGGACAGACAGATACGCAGTATTTT

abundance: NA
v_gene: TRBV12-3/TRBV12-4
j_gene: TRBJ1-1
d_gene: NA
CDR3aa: CASSWRGSEEAFF
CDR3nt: TGTGCCAGCTCTTGGAGGGGCTCCGAGGAAGCTTTCTTT

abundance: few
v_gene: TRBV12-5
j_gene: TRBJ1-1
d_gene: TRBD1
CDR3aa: CASGLVRDGTVFMNTEAFF
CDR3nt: TGTGCTAGTGGTTTGGTACGTGACGGGACAGTTTTTATGAACACTGAAGCTTTCTTT

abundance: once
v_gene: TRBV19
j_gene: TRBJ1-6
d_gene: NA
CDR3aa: CASRDDRSASSYNSPLHF
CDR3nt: TGTGCCAGTAGGGACGACAGGTCGGCAAGCTCCTATAATTCACCCCTCCACTTT

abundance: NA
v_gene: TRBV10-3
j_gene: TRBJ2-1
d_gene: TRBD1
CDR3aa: CAISETGTGYNEQFF
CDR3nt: TGTGCCATCAGTGAGACCGGGACAGGGTACAATGAGCAGTTCTTC

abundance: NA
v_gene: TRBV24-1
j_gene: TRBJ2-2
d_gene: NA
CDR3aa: CATSDFSGRLFF
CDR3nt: TGTGCCACCAGTGATTTTTCCGGTCGGCTGTTTTTT

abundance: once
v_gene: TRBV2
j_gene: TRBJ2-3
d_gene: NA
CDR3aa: CASRGLTGTDTQYF
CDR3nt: TGTGCCAGCAGGGGGTTGACGGGCACAGATACGCAGTATTTT

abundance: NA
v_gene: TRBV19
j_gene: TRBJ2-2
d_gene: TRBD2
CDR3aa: CASSTTSGRGTGELFF
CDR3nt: TGTGCCAGTAGTACCACTAGCGGGAGAGGTACCGGGGAGCTGTTTTTT

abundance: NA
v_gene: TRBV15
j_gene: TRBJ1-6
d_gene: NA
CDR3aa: CATSRDKGHAPNSPLHF
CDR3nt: TGTGCCACCAGCAGAGATAAAGGACACGCTCCTAATTCACCCCTCCACTTT

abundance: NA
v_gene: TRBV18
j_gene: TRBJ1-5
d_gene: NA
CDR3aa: CASSPGRVDQPQHF
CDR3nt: TGTGCCAGCTCACCGGGCAGGGTTGATCAGCCCCAGCATTTT

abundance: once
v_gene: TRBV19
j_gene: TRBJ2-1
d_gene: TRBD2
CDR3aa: CASSTSGGVSYNEQFF
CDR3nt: TGTGCCAGTAGTACTAGCGGGGGGGTCTCCTACAATGAGCAGTTCTTC

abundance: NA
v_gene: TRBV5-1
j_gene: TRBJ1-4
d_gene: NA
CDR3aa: CASSLERTNEKLFF
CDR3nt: TGCGCCAGCAGCTTAGAAAGAACTAATGAAAAACTGTTTTTT

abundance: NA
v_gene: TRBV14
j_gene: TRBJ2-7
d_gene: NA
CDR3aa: CASSPSTWVHEQYF
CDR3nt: TGTGCCAGCAGCCCCTCTACATGGGTCCACGAGCAGTACTTC

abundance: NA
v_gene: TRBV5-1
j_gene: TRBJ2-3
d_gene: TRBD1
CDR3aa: CASSLGTGVITDTQYF
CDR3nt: TGCGCCAGCAGCCTGGGGACAGGGGTTATCACAGATACGCAGTATTTT

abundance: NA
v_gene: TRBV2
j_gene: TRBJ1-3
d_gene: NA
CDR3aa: CASSEMGLSSGNTIYF
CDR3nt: TGTGCCAGCAGTGAGATGGGGTTAAGCTCTGGAAACACCATATATTTT

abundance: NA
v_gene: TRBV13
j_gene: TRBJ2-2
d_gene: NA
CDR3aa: CASSLDGSSGELFF
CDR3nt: TGTGCCAGCAGCTTAGACGGGTCGTCCGGGGAGCTGTTTTTT

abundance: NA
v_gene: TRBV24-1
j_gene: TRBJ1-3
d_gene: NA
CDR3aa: CATSSADTIYF
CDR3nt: TGTGCCACCAGTTCGGCAGACACCATATATTTT

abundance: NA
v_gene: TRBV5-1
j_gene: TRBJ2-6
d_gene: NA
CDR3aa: CASSAGPPGGANVLTF
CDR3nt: TGCGCCAGCAGCGCGGGACCTCCAGGAGGGGCCAACGTCCTGACTTTC

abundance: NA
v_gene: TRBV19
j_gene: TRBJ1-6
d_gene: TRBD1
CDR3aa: CASTPTGGSSPLHF
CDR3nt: TGTGCCAGTACCCCGACAGGGGGCTCATCACCCCTCCACTTT

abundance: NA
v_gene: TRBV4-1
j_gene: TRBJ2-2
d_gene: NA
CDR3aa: CASSPGDGELFF
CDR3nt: TGCGCCAGCAGCCCAGGGGACGGGGAGCTGTTTTTT

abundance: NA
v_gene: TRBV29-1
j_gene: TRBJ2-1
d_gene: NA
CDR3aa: CSVEGGNEQFF
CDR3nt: TGCAGCGTTGAAGGCGGCAATGAGCAGTTCTTC

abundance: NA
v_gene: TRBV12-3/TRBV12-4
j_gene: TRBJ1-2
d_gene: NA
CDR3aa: CASNYRQGYGYTF
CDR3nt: TGTGCCAGCAACTACCGCCAGGGGTATGGCTACACCTTC

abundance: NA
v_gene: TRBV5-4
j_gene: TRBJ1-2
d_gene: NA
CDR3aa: CASSLNTGTFNYGYTF
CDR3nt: TGTGCCAGCAGCTTGAACACCGGGACCTTTAACTATGGCTACACCTTC

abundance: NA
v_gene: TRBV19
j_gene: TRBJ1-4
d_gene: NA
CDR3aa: CASQPPSSTGINEKLFF
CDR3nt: TGTGCCAGTCAACCCCCTTCGTCGACGGGGATAAATGAAAAACTGTTTTTT

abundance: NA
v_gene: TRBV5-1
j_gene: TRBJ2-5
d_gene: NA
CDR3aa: CASNSYTSGGEETQYF
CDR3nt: TGCGCCAGCAACTCTTATACCTCCGGGGGCGAAGAGACCCAGTACTTC

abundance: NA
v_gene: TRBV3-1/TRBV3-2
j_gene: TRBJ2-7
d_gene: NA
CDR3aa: CASSLGDVSGYEQYF
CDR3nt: TGTGCCAGCAGCCTAGGGGATGTTTCAGGTTACGAGCAGTACTTC

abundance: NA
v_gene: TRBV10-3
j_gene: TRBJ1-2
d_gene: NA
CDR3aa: CAISELAGSGYTF
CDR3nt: TGTGCCATCAGTGAGTTGGCAGGGTCTGGCTACACCTTC

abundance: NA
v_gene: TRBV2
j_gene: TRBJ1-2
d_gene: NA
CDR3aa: CATQDSPNYGYTF
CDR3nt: TGTGCCACCCAGGACAGTCCCAACTATGGCTACACCTTC

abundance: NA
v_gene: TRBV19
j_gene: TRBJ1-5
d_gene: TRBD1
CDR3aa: CASSDPQGSNQPQHF
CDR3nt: TGTGCCAGTAGTGACCCACAGGGGAGCAATCAGCCCCAGCATTTT

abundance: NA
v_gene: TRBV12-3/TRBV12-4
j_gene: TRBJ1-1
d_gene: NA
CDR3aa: CASGLSGAFF
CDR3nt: TGTGCCAGCGGTCTCTCGGGCGCTTTCTTT

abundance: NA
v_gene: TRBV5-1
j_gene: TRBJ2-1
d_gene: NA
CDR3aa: CASSLLYSYNEQFF
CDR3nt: TGCGCCAGCAGCTTGTTATACTCCTACAATGAGCAGTTCTTC

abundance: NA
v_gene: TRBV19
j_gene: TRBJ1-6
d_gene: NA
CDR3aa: CASSRTEDSPLHF
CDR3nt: TGTGCCAGTAGTAGGACCGAGGATTCACCCCTCCACTTT